This T cell receptor beta chain was identified during a study of shared clonotypes between healthy human individuals. The study ran the assay at deep level. Using immunoSEQ multiplex PCR, the repertoire was profiled, and TCRdb retains in-frame clones only, with some absent. The table has about 2.1 million clones, approximately 92% seen once. Cells designated naive CD8 were CD45RO-negative and were positively selected for CCR7, with terminally differentiated effector memory CD45RA+ cells excluded. Every donor, a Caucasian adult, lived in Nashville, Tennessee. Germline assignment: CDR1 SNHLY and CDR2 FYNNEI. Unmatched junction bases numbered 3, after V lost 3 bases and J lost 2 bases. CDR3 length: 15 amino acids.

The chain is built from TRBV2 and TRBJ2-3; 9 bases are shared with TRBD1. Sequences were obtained from naive CD8+ T cells from PBMCs. The clonotype originates from a man aged 18 to 35 in good health. Some clones in this sample may be carry-over from other donors' samples. The chain's CDR3 is CASSETGGITDTQYF. DNA of the CDR3: TGTGCCAGCAGTGAGACAGGGGGGATCACAGATACGCAGTATTTT.